This T cell receptor (beta chain) derives from a study of response to subunit inactivated influenza vaccine. This clonotype was seen only a few times. Germline V gene data show CDR1 as SGHRS and CDR2 as YFSETQ. The CDR3 contains 15 residues. Trimming pared 1 base from V and 6 bases from J, leaving 13 bases between. One entry per CDR3 protein results from TCRdb running MiXCR on the RT-PCR reads. The profile covers more than 500,000 distinct CDR3 sequences, with roughly 12% appearing a single time and roughly 11% taken by the ten largest. This same sample was also taken into another study, of T cells expressing NK-cell markers. That publication notes: Scientists made TCR beta cDNA using 5'RACE template switching with UMIs. It was sorted CD3+CD56-NKG2C+, CD3+CD56+NKG2C- and CD3+CD56+NKG2C+ T cells that provided the TCR beta repertoires. In several experiments, sorting was confined to alpha-beta TCR T cells through use of an anti-gamma-delta TCR antibody.

The specimen was PBMCs from blood, collected on the day of vaccination. The chain carries TRBV5-1 and TRBJ2-2; D gene ambiguous. The clonotype originates from a middle-aged man who received an inactivated influenza vaccine. The CDR3 loop reads CASSLPLTSSGELFF. DNA of the CDR3: TGCGCCAGCAGCTTGCCCCTGACAAGCTCCGGGGAGCTGTTTTTT.